Listed here are 11 T cell receptor beta chains from one sample, sequenced in a study of T cells in localized non-small cell lung cancer. The data were produced by immunoSEQ multiplex PCR, yet TCRdb's version contains in-frame clones alone and is incomplete. The top ten clones hold roughly a sixth of a sample with 40,000 to 60,000 clones, approximately 86% of them seen once. Sample: PBMCs, taken before any cancer treatment. These receptors all come from a female donor with stage II lung adenocarcinoma.

The V gene is TRBV18, the J gene TRBJ2-1, with a weak D call TRBD1 (5 bases). V lost 3 bases, J lost 2 bases, and 14 bases lay in between. The CDR3 length is 16 residues. Germline CDR1 and CDR2: KGHSH and LQKENI. CDR3: CASSPQGSLAYNEQFF. CDR3 DNA sequence: TGTGCCAGCTCACCCCAGGGATCGTTAGCCTACAATGAGCAGTTCTTC.

The gene calls are TRBV25-1 and TRBJ1-5; a possible D gene is TRBD1 (5 bases). CDR1 and CDR2 (germline): MGHDK, SYGVNS. The CDR3 is 12 amino acids. The V end was cut by 3 bases, the J end by 9 bases, with 9 bases between. The CDR3 nucleotides are TGTGCCAGCAGTGAGGGGGTTCGGCCCCAGCATTTT. Translated, it gives CASSEGVRPQHF. Full variable domain (outside the CDR3, taken from reference TRBV25-1 and TRBJ1-5): EADIYQTPRYLVIGTGKKITLECSQTMGHDKMYWYQQDPGMELHLIHYSYGVNSTEKGDLSSESTVSRIRTEHFPLTLESARPSHTSQYLCASSEGVRPQHFGDGTRLSIL.

This clone was observed a single time. V usage is TRBV5-4 and J usage is TRBJ2-5; D call uncertain. The CDR3 is 13 amino acids. V was clipped by 1 base and J by 5 bases, with 9 bases between them. Per the germline V gene, CDR1 is SGHNT and CDR2 is YYREEE (reference sequence). As DNA, the CDR3 is TGTGCCAGCAGCTTGTTTAGCTTGGAGACCCAGTACTTC. Its translation: CASSLFSLETQYF. The variable domain in full, completed from reference TRBV5-4 and TRBJ2-5, reads ETGVTQSPTHLIKTRGQQVTLRCSSQSGHNTVSWYQQALGQGPQFIFQYYREEENGRGNFPPRFSGLQFPNYSSELNVNALELDDSALYLCASSLFSLETQYFGPGTRLLVL.

This clone came up once. CDR3: CASSLGRSNQPQHF. In DNA form, the CDR3 reads TGTGCCAGCAGCTTAGGTAGGAGTAATCAGCCCCAGCATTTT. The J gene is TRBJ1-5, the V gene TRBV5-5; no clear D. CDR1 is SGHKS, CDR2 YYEKEE, per germline (reference sequence). V lost 2 bases and J 4 bases, leaving 10 bases between the germline ends. CDR3 length: 14 amino acids.

The sample holds a few counts of this clone. CDR3 in amino acids: CASNRDSSYEQYF. For the CDR3, the DNA is TGTGCCAGCAACCGGGACAGCTCCTACGAGCAGTACTTC. The genes are TRBV6-1 and TRBJ2-7; 7 bases match TRBD1. Germline CDR1 MNHNS, CDR2 SASEGT. With 7 bases clipped from V and 0 bases from J, the junction kept 3 bases outside the gene matches. The CDR3 runs to 13 residues.

Here the CDR3 DNA reads TGTGCCAGCAGTTACTCGATACGAGTTAGCACAGATACGCAGTATTTT. Translating gives CASSYSIRVSTDTQYF. The V and J genes are TRBV6-6 and TRBJ2-3; no definite D call. Trimming cost V 0 bases and J 0 bases, with 10 bases left between them. This CDR3 region has 16 residues. The germline V gene encodes CDR1 MNHNY and CDR2 SVGAGI (reference sequence).

The V gene is TRBV4-1, the J gene TRBJ2-3; D gene uncertain. The germline V gene has CDR1 MGHRA and CDR2 YSYEKL. V was shortened by 0 bases and J by 0 bases, with 10 bases between the two germline ends. The CDR3 is 16 residues long. The CDR3 DNA reads TGCGCCAGCAGCCAAGAAAGATTTGGCAGCACAGATACGCAGTATTTT. Its translation is CASSQERFGSTDTQYF.

The chain is built from TRBV19 and TRBJ1-4; 8 nucleotides align to TRBD1. J gave up 6 bases and V 6 bases, and 6 bases lay outside the gene matches. Germline assignment: CDR1 LNHDA and CDR2 SQIVND (reference sequence). The CDR3 runs 14 residues. This CDR3 is CASRGTGWDEKLFF. Written as DNA, the CDR3 is TGTGCCAGTAGGGGGACAGGTTGGGATGAAAAACTGTTTTTT.

V and J are TRBV21-1 and TRBJ1-2. TRBV21-1 is described as a pseudogene. There are 14 residues in the CDR3. This chain's CDR3 is CASSSDRGFYGYTF. DNA of the CDR3: TGTGCCAGCAGCTCCGACCGGGGGTTCTATGGCTACACCTTC.

V gene TRBV5-6 combines with J gene TRBJ1-2, with 8 bases that match TRBD1. Germline V lookup: CDR1 SGHDT, CDR2 YYEEEE. This CDR3 region has 16 residues. Trimming cost V 4 bases and J 2 bases; bases outside gene matches: 10. In DNA form, the CDR3 reads TGTGCCAGCAGCCCGCCGAGGCAGGGGGCGAACTATGGCTACACCTTC. This sequence encodes CASSPPRQGANYGYTF. The whole variable domain, remainder taken from reference TRBV5-6 and TRBJ1-2, is DAGVTQSPTHLIKTRGQQVTLRCSPKSGHDTVSWYQQALGQGPQFIFQYYEEEERQRGNFPDRFSGHQFPNYSSELNVNALLLGDSALYLCASSPPRQGANYGYTFGSGTRLTVV.

The DNA of the CDR3 is TGTGCCAGTCGTTCGCAGGTGACTGGAAACACCATATATTTT. Protein: CASRSQVTGNTIYF. V gene TRBV2 combines with J gene TRBJ1-3; D is unresolved. The CDR3 contains 14 residues. Between the trimmed V and J ends, which lost 9 bases and 2 bases, there was a span of 14 bases. The germline CDR1 and CDR2 sequences are SNHLY and FYNNEI.